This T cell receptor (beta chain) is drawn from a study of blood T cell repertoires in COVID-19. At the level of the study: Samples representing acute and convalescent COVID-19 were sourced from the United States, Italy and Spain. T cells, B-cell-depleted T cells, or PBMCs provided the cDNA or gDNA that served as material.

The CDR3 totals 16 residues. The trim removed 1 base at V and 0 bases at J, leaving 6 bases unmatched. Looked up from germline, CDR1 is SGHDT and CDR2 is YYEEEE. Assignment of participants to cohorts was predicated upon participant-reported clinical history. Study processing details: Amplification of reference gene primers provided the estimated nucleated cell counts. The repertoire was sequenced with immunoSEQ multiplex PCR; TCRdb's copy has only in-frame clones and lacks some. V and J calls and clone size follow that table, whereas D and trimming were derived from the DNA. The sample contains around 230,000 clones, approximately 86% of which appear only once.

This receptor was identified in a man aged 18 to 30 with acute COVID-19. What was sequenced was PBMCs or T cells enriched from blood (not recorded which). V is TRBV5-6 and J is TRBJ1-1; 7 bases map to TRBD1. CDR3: CASSLLDRAVNTEAFF. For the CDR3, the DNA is TGTGCCAGCAGCTTGCTCGACAGGGCGGTGAACACTGAAGCTTTCTTT.